This is a list of T cell receptor beta chains from one sample in a study of blood T cell repertoires in COVID-19. Libraries were prepared by immunoSEQ multiplex PCR; TCRdb keeps only in-frame clonotypes and omits some of them. Of a few hundred thousand clones in the sample, 75% to 90% were seen once. The sample taken for sequencing was PBMCs or T cells enriched from blood (not recorded which). The receptors here all came from a woman between 18 and 30 years old who had recovered from COVID-19. Both conserved end residues are part of each CDR3. A D gene is named only where the DNA matches it firmly. Expanded clones get a size class; other rows say once, few or many, or leave the size out.

D gene	V gene	J gene	clone size	CDR3 DNA	CDR3 protein
-	TRBV2	TRBJ2-3	-	TGTGCCAGCAGGAGCGGCTGGGGATCAGATACGCAGTATTTT	CASRSGWGSDTQYF
TRBD1	TRBV2	TRBJ1-2	once	TGTGCCAGCAATTGGAGGACAGGGACGTCGGAGGGCTACACCTTC	CASNWRTGTSEGYTF
-	TRBV4-1	TRBJ2-7	-	TGCGCCAGCAGCCAAGATTTCCAGGTTCAGTACTTC	CASSQDFQVQYF
TRBD1	TRBV30	TRBJ2-4	-	TGTGCCTGGAGCAGGGGGCACGGCAAAAACATTCAGTACTTC	CAWSRGHGKNIQYF
TRBD2	TRBV2	TRBJ2-7	-	TGTGCCAGCACCGCCGGGGGGGGCCAACGCGAGCAGTACTTC	CASTAGGGQREQYF
-	TRBV11-1	TRBJ2-2	-	TGTGCCAGCAGCTTATGGGCAGGGTCGAACACCGGGGAGCTGTTTTTT	CASSLWAGSNTGELFF
-	TRBV2	TRBJ1-2	-	TGTGCCAGCCTCCAAGAGGGCTATGGCTACACCTTC	CASLQEGYGYTF
-	TRBV7-3	TRBJ2-2	-	TGTGCCAGCAGCCCTAGGACCGGGGAGCTGTTTTTT	CASSPRTGELFF
-	TRBV2	TRBJ1-1	few	TGTGCCAGCAGTGATTACGCCTCAGGGTCGGACGCTGAAGCTTTCTTT	CASSDYASGSDAEAFF
-	TRBV3-1/TRBV3-2	TRBJ2-7	-	TGTGCCAGCAGCCAATCGGCCGGGGGCTACGAGCAGTACTTC	CASSQSAGGYEQYF
-	TRBV21-1	TRBJ1-2	-	TGTGCCAGCAGCAAAGCGCTTTCACAGGGGATCTATGGCTACACCTTC	CASSKALSQGIYGYTF
-	TRBV30	TRBJ1-1	-	TGTGCCTGGAGTCCAGGGAACACTGAAGCTTTCTTT	CAWSPGNTEAFF
TRBD2	TRBV7-2	TRBJ2-3	-	TGTGCCAGCAGCCGTTCGACTAGCGGGGGGCATACAGATACGCAGTATTTT	CASSRSTSGGHTDTQYF
TRBD1	TRBV2	TRBJ1-6	-	TGTGCCAGCAGCGACAGGGGAGACTCACCCCTCCACTTT	CASSDRGDSPLHF
TRBD1	TRBV12-5	TRBJ2-1	-	TGTGCTAGTGGTCCCCCACCCCCGGGACAGGCCGCCAATGAGCAGTTCTTC	CASGPPPPGQAANEQFF
TRBD1	TRBV9	TRBJ1-6	-	TGTGCCAGCAGTACAGGGGGCCGAACACCCCTCCACTTT	CASSTGGRTPLHF
TRBD1	TRBV28	TRBJ1-1	-	TGTGCCAGCAGTTTGGGGACAGGCCTAAACACTGAAGCTTTCTTT	CASSLGTGLNTEAFF
TRBD1	TRBV19	TRBJ1-2	once	TGTGCCAGTAGTATAGGGACAGGGAACGGCTACACCTTC	CASSIGTGNGYTF
TRBD1	TRBV2	TRBJ1-5	-	TGTGCCAGCAGCTGGGGACAGGGAGGGCAGCCCCAGCATTTT	CASSWGQGGQPQHF
-	TRBV7-9	TRBJ2-7	few	TGTGCCAGCAGCCTACAAGGAGGGGCGCGGGAGCAGTACTTC	CASSLQGGAREQYF
-	TRBV15	TRBJ1-1	-	TGTGCCACCAGCAGAGATAAACGGTGGGGGGGCGGCGACACTGAAGCTTTCTTT	CATSRDKRWGGGDTEAFF
-	TRBV5-1	TRBJ2-2	-	TGCGCCAGCACTTCCGGGACAACGAACACCGGGGAGCTGTTTTTT	CASTSGTTNTGELFF
TRBD2	TRBV14	TRBJ2-1	-	TGTGCCAGCAGCAAGGGACTAGCGGGGTATGAGCAGTTCTTC	CASSKGLAGYEQFF
-	TRBV7-9	TRBJ2-2	-	TGTGCCAGCAGCTTAAGTGCGGAGAACACCGGGGAGCTGTTTTTT	CASSLSAENTGELFF
-	TRBV19	TRBJ1-1	-	TGTGCCAGTAGTGTACCCAGGGTAGGGAACACTGAAGCTTTCTTT	CASSVPRVGNTEAFF
TRBD1	TRBV19	TRBJ1-5	-	TGTGCCAGTAGTCGACAGGGCGGCAATCAGCCCCAGCATTTT	CASSRQGGNQPQHF
-	TRBV11-1	TRBJ1-5	-	TGTGCCAGCAGCCAAGGTCAGGGCGACAATCAGCCCCAGCATTTT	CASSQGQGDNQPQHF
TRBD1	TRBV6-4	TRBJ1-1	-	TGTGCCAGCAGTGACAACACAGGGGGCACTGAAGCTTTCTTT	CASSDNTGGTEAFF
-	TRBV4-2	TRBJ2-7	-	TGTGCCAGCAGCCAAGTTAGGGGGGGCTCAAGCTCCTACGAGCAGTACTTC	CASSQVRGGSSSYEQYF
-	TRBV12-3/TRBV12-4	TRBJ2-5	-	TGTGCCAGCAGTTTAATCGCGGCGGAGACCCAGTACTTC	CASSLIAAETQYF
-	TRBV16	TRBJ1-2	-	TGTGCCAGCAGCCCTCAAACGGATGGCTACACCTTC	CASSPQTDGYTF
TRBD1	TRBV27	TRBJ2-1	-	TGTGCCAGCATCTTCCGACAGGGTAAAATTAGTGAGCAGTTCTTC	CASIFRQGKISEQFF
-	TRBV19	TRBJ1-1	once	TGTGCCAGTAGTATGGTTGTGGTCGGGAGCCGGAGGGCTTTCTTT	CASSMVVVGSRRAFF